Below, one T cell receptor (beta chain) is given with its context. Antigen specificity is unknown. The data derive from a study of identical twins. Whole-study findings and limits: There were fewer insertions in abundant cord blood beta clonotypes, but memory repertoires showed no such pattern. In drawing conclusions, the study used cross-sectional statistical analysis and did not follow the same donors.

CDR1 is SEHNR, CDR2 FQNEAQ, per germline (reference sequence). CDR3 length: 17 amino acids. The J segment lost 7 bases and the V segment lost 0 bases, leaving 4 bases of the junction unmatched. TCRdb reprocessed the 5' RACE reads with MiXCR, giving one entry per CDR3 protein. This sample has roughly 260,000 distinct CDR3 sequences, with 7.5% found just once. The sample was also reused in another study, on yellow fever vaccine responses in identical twins.

The sample was CD8+ T cells sorted from blood. The source of this sequence is a woman aged 18 to 35 in good health. The chain carries TRBV7-9 and TRBJ2-1, with 15 nucleotides matching TRBD2. CDR3 region: CASSLAGTSGRLNEQFF. CDR3 bases: TGTGCCAGCAGCTTAGCCGGGACTAGCGGGAGGTTGAATGAGCAGTTCTTC. Variable domain in full (rest from reference TRBV7-9 and TRBJ2-1): DTGVSQNPRHKITKRGQNVTFRCDPISEHNRLYWYRQTLGQGPEFLTYFQNEAQLEKSRLLSDRFSAERPKGSFSTLEIQRTEQGDSAMYLCASSLAGTSGRLNEQFFGPGTRLTVL.